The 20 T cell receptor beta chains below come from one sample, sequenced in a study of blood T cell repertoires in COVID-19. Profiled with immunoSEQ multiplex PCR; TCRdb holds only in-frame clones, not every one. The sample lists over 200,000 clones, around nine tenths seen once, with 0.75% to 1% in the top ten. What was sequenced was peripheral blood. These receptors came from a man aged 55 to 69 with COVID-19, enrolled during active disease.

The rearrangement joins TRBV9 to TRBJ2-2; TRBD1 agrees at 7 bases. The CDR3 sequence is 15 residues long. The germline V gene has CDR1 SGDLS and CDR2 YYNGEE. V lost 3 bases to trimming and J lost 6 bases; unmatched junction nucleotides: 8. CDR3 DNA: TGTGCCAGCAGCGCTGACAGGGTTCCCGCCGGGGAGCTGTTTTTT. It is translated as CASSADRVPAGELFF.

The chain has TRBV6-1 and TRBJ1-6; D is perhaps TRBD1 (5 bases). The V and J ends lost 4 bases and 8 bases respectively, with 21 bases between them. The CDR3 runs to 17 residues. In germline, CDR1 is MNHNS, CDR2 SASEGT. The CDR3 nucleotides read TGTGCCAGCAGTGCACAAACAGGTGCGGCAGGAGATTCACCCCTCCACTTT. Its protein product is CASSAQTGAAGDSPLHF.

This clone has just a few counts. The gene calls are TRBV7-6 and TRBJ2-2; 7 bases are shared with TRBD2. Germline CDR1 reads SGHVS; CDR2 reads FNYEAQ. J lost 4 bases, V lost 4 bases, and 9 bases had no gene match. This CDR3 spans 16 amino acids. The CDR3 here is CASSSSGGGPTGELFF. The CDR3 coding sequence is TGTGCCAGCAGCTCTAGCGGAGGAGGGCCCACCGGGGAGCTGTTTTTT.

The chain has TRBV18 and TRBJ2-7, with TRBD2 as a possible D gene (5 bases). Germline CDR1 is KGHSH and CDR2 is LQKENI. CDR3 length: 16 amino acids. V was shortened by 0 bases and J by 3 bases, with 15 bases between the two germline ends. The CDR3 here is CASSPPDTAGNYEQYF. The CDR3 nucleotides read TGTGCCAGCTCACCACCCGACACGGCCGGGAACTACGAGCAGTACTTC.

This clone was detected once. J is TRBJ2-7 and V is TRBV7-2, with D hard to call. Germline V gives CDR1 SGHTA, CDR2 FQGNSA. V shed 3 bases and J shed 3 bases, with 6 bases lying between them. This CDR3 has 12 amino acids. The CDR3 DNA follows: TGTGCCAGCAGCTTTATCGGCTACGAGCAGTACTTC. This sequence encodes CASSFIGYEQYF.

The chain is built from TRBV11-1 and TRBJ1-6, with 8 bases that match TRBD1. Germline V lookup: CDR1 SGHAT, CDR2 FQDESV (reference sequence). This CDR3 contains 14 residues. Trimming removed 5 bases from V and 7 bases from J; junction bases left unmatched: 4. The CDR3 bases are TGTGCCAGCAGCAAACGGGACAGGAATTCACCCCTCCACTTT. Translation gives CASSKRDRNSPLHF.

CDR3 residues: CASSPRDSFYNEQFF. In DNA, the CDR3 is TGTGCCAGCAGCCCGAGGGACTCTTTTTACAATGAGCAGTTCTTC. This chain uses TRBV9 with TRBJ2-1; tentative D call: TRBD2 (6 bases). Germline CDR1 reads SGDLS; CDR2 reads YYNGEE. This CDR3 is 15 amino acids long. Trimming cost V 4 bases and J 4 bases, with 15 bases left between them.

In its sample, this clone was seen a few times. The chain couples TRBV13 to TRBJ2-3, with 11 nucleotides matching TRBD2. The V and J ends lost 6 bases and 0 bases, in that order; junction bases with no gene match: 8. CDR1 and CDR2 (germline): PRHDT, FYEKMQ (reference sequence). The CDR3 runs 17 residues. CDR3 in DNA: TGTGCCAGCAGGGAACTAGCGGGGGCTCCTAGCACAGATACGCAGTATTTT. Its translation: CASRELAGAPSTDTQYF.

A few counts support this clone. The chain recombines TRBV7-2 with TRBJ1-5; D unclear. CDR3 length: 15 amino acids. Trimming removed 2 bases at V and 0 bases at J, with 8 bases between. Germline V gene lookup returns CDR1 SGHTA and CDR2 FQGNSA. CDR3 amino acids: CASSLSIYSNQPQHF. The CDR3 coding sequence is TGTGCCAGCAGCTTATCCATCTATAGCAATCAGCCCCAGCATTTT.

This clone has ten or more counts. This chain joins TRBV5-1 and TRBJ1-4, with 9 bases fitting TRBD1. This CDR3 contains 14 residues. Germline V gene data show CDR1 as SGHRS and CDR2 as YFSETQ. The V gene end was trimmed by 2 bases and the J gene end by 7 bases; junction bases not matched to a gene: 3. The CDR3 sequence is CASSFGQGSEKLFF. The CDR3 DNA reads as TGCGCCAGCAGCTTTGGACAGGGGAGTGAAAAACTGTTTTTT.

DNA of the CDR3: TGTGCCATCAGTGAGGGGGGGTTTCAGCCCCAGCATTTT. This encodes CAISEGGFQPQHF. The V gene is TRBV10-3, the J gene TRBJ1-5, with TRBD1 as a possible D gene (5 bases). The CDR3 extends over 13 amino acids. V lost 2 bases to trimming and J lost 6 bases, with 8 bases between them. Germline assignment: CDR1 ENHRY and CDR2 SYGVKD.

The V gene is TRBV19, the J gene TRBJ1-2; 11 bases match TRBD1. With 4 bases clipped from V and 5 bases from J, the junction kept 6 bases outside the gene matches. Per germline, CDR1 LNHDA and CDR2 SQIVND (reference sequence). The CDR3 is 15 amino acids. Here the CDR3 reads CASSKPGQGEYGYTF. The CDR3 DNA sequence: TGTGCCAGTAGTAAACCGGGACAGGGGGAGTATGGCTACACCTTC. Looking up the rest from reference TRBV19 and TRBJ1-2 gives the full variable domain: DGGITQSPKYLFRKEGQNVTLSCEQNLNHDAMYWYRQDPGQGLRLIYYSQIVNDFQKGDIAEGYSVSREKKESFPLTVTSAQKNPTAFYLCASSKPGQGEYGYTFGSGTRLTVV.

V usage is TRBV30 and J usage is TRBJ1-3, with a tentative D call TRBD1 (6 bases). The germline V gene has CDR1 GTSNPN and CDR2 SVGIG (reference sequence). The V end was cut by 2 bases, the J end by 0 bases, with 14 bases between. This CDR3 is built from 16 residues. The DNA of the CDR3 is TGTGCCTGGAGTCCCTACAGGGCAAGCTCTGGAAACACCATATATTTT. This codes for CAWSPYRASSGNTIYF. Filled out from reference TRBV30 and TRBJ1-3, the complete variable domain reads SQTIHQWPATLVQPVGSPLSLECTVEGTSNPNLYWYRQAAGRGLQLLFYSVGIGQISSEVPQNLSASRPQDRQFILSSKKLLLSDSGFYLCAWSPYRASSGNTIYFGEGSWLTVV.

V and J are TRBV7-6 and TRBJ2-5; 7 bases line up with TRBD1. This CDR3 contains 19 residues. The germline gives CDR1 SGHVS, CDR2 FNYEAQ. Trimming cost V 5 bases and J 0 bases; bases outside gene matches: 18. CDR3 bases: TGTGCCAGCAGCACCGACAGGGATTTCCTCGCGGAGTACCAAGAGACCCAGTACTTC. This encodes CASSTDRDFLAEYQETQYF.

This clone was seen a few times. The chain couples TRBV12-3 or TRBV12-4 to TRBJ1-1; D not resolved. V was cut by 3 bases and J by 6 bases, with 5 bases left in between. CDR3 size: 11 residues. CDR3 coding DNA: TGTGCCAGCAGTTTCGCGTCTGAAGCTTTCTTT. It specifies CASSFASEAFF.

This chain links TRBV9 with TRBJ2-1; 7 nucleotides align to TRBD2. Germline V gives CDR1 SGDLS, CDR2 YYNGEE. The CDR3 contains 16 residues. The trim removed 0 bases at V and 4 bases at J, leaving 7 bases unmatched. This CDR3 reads CASSVATLAEYNEQFF. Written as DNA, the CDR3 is TGTGCCAGCAGCGTAGCTACCCTAGCGGAGTACAATGAGCAGTTCTTC.

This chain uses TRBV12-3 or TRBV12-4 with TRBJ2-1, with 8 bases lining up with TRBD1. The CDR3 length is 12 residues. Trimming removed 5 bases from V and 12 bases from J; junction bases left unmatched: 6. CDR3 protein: CASSTQGAVQFF. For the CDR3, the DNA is TGTGCCAGCAGTACCCAGGGGGCTGTGCAGTTCTTC.

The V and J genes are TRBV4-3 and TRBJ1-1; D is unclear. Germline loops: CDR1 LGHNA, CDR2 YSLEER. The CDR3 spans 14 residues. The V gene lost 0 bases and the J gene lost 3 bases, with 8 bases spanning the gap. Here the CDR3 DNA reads TGCGCCAGCAGCCAAGATCATCGGGACACTGAAGCTTTCTTT. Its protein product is CASSQDHRDTEAFF.

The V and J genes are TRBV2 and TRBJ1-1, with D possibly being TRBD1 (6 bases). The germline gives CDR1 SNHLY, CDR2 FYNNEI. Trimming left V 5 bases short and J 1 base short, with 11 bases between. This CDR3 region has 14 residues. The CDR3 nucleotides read TGTGCCAGCAGTAAATCACAGGGGAACACTGAAGCTTTCTTT. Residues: CASSKSQGNTEAFF.

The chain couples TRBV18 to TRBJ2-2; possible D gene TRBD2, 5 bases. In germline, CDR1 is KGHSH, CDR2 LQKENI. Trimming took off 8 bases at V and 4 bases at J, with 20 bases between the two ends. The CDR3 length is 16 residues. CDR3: CASAHGVSTGTGELFF. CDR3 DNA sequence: TGTGCCAGCGCCCACGGGGTCTCTACTGGCACCGGGGAGCTGTTTTTT. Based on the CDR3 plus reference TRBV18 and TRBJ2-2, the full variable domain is NAGVMQNPRHLVRRRGQEARLRCSPMKGHSHVYWYRQLPEEGLKFMVYLQKENIIDESGMPKERFSAEFPKEGPSILRIQQVVRGDSAAYFCASAHGVSTGTGELFFGEGSRLTVL.